The 8 T cell receptor beta chains below all came from one sample that was sequenced in a study of cytomegalovirus exposure and HLA in healthy donors. The PCR employed 60 Vbeta primers together with 13 Jbeta primers. Data came from immunoSEQ multiplex PCR; TCRdb stores just in-frame clones and leaves some out. The sample holds some 130,000 clones, 70% to 80% seen once. The specimen sequenced was PBMCs. The receptors originated from a woman between 50 and 59 years old in good health and CMV-seronegative.

The chain has TRBV7-2 and TRBJ1-2; no reliable D call. Trimming pared 1 base from V and 6 bases from J, leaving 15 bases between. Germline V CDR1 and CDR2: SGHTA, FQGNSA. The CDR3 has 15 amino acids. Here the CDR3 reads CASSLDHTREHGYTF. In nucleotides, the CDR3 is TGTGCCAGCAGCTTAGATCACACCCGGGAGCATGGCTACACCTTC.

The chain uses TRBV7-3 and TRBJ1-1; D call uncertain. The ends were cut back, 6 bases at V and 1 base at J, with 12 bases in the middle. This CDR3 has 14 residues. Germline CDR1 SGHTA, CDR2 FQGTGA. This CDR3 is CASRAARANTEAFF. CDR3 nucleotide sequence: TGTGCCAGCAGGGCGGCACGCGCGAACACTGAAGCTTTCTTT.

The V gene is TRBV7-2, the J gene TRBJ2-1, with D perhaps TRBD1 (6 bases). The length of the CDR3 is 15 residues. Germline lookup yields CDR1 SGHTA and CDR2 FQGNSA. The V and J ends lost 0 bases and 4 bases respectively, with 10 bases between them. The CDR3 sequence: CASSLAHGQYNEQFF. CDR3 coding DNA: TGTGCCAGCAGCTTAGCCCACGGACAGTACAATGAGCAGTTCTTC.

The CDR3 DNA is TGTGCCAGCAGCCGGATGGGGGGTTCTGGGGCCAACGTCCTGACTTTC. Translating gives CASSRMGGSGANVLTF. This chain links TRBV5-6 with TRBJ2-6; tentative D call: TRBD2 (6 bases). The CDR3 is 16 residues long. V was shortened by 4 bases and J by 1 base, with 12 bases between the two germline ends. Per germline, CDR1 SGHDT and CDR2 YYEEEE.

V and J are TRBV28 and TRBJ1-5, with D maybe TRBD1 (5 bases). The CDR3 runs to 15 residues. Germline CDR1 reads MDHEN; CDR2 reads SYDVKM. V lost 8 bases and J lost 2, with 16 bases in between. The chain's CDR3 is CASYLGGWGNQPQHF. The DNA for the CDR3 is TGTGCCAGCTACCTGGGGGGTTGGGGCAATCAGCCCCAGCATTTT.

V usage is TRBV30 and J usage is TRBJ2-1; TRBD2 aligns across 9 bases. V gave up 0 bases and J gave up 6 bases; unmatched junction bases: 6. This CDR3 comprises 15 residues. CDR1 is GTSNPN, CDR2 SVGIG, per germline (reference sequence). CDR3 amino acids: CAWSVRASGINEQFF. The CDR3 DNA reads TGTGCCTGGAGTGTAAGGGCTAGCGGGATCAATGAGCAGTTCTTC.

The chain joins TRBV18 to TRBJ2-6; 7 bases map to TRBD1. In germline, CDR1 is KGHSH, CDR2 LQKENI. This CDR3 is built from 17 residues. V was pared by 6 bases and J by 2 bases, with 10 bases of the junction left unmatched. CDR3 in amino acids: CASSLGQGDTGANVLTF. DNA of the CDR3: TGTGCCAGCTCCCTCGGGCAGGGGGATACTGGGGCCAACGTCCTGACTTTC.

The V gene is TRBV9, the J gene TRBJ2-1, with D tentatively TRBD2 (7 bases). Trimming took off 4 bases at V and 7 bases at J, with 12 bases between the two ends. The CDR3 is 13 amino acids. The germline V gene encodes CDR1 SGDLS and CDR2 YYNGEE. In nucleotides, the CDR3 is TGTGCCAGCAGCCGGGGGGCGAGGAATGAGCAGTTCTTC. This codes for CASSRGARNEQFF. The whole variable domain, filled in from reference TRBV9 and TRBJ2-1, reads DSGVTQTPKHLITATGQRVTLRCSPRSGDLSVYWYQQSLDQGLQFLIQYYNGEERAKGNILERFSAQQFPDLHSELNLSSLELGDSALYFCASSRGARNEQFFGPGTRLTVL.